Listed below are T cell receptor beta chains from one sample, sequenced in a study of cytomegalovirus exposure and HLA in healthy donors. Using immunoSEQ multiplex PCR, the repertoire was profiled, and TCRdb retains in-frame clones only, with some absent. This sample has 110,000 to 150,000 clones, with just under 70% found just once. Material: PBMCs. Receptor source: a man between 60 and 70 years old in good health and CMV-seronegative. CDR3s leave out the opening cysteine and the closing phenylalanine or tryptophan.

TRBV6-1,TRBJ1-1,ASSSGSQSTEAF
TRBV5-1,TRBJ2-7,ASSLVGRNYEQY
TRBV7-8,TRBJ2-4,ASSPRTNKNIQY
TRBV27,TRBJ2-1,ASSSSGSYNEQF
TRBV7-2,TRBJ2-2,ASSDRQNLNTGELF
TRBV18,TRBJ1-4,ASSPPSRESEKLF
TRBV30,TRBJ1-5,AWSQNLQYQPQH
TRBV30,TRBJ1-5,AWRVGGTGSNQPQH
TRBV29-1,TRBJ2-5,SGVSGEETQY
TRBV5-1,TRBJ2-1,ASSLVPGSYNEQF
TRBV27,TRBJ2-7,ASSLGLALVSYEQY
TRBV5-1,TRBJ2-1,ASSLSPGTGGEQF
TRBV7-9,TRBJ2-7,ASSWDGSSYEQY
TRBV1,TRBJ2-7,TSVRGNLAGDHYEQY
TRBV29-1,TRBJ1-1,SVFRTVNTEAF
TRBV7-2,TRBJ2-2,ASSSMVAGELF
TRBV5-4,TRBJ2-5,ASSQALGEGETQY
TRBV7-9,TRBJ1-1,ASSGGGGQNTEAF
TRBV5-7,TRBJ2-1,ASSLDYPNEQF
TRBV28,TRBJ1-1,ASSLKLLKWAGNTEAF
TRBV9,TRBJ1-5,ASSVELGASAPLH
TRBV29-1,TRBJ1-1,SVEREVGAF
TRBV6-1,TRBJ2-1,ASSDLGGGGTSGMNEQF
TRBV13,TRBJ2-1,ASSRAGGEQF
TRBV15,TRBJ2-3,ATSRDLDASGSRADTQY
TRBV9,TRBJ2-6,ASSGAELGANVLT
TRBV7-9,TRBJ1-6,ASSLGGLNSPLH
TRBV19,TRBJ2-7,ASSRQGKYEQY
TRBV4-2,TRBJ2-1,ASSPGSLAGHNEQF
TRBV2,TRBJ2-1,ASSERGTGGLGNEQF